Listed below are T cell receptor beta chains from one sample, sequenced in a study of blood T cells in healthy people across ages. In TCRdb, the 5' RACE reads were re-called with MiXCR into one record per CDR3 protein. The table includes some 700,000 distinct CDR3 sequences, approximately 22% detected once. The sample was blood. Receptor source: a man aged 70 or older in good health. Both conserved end residues are part of each CDR3. Fields, in order: V gene, D gene, J gene, clone size, CDR3 protein, CDR3 DNA. A D gene is named only where the DNA matches it firmly. Size values are once, few and many counts, or a class for expanded clones, and some rows have none.

V gene: TRBV27
D gene: .
J gene: TRBJ2-3
clone size: few
CDR3 protein: CASSFTGWEGFTDTQYF
CDR3 DNA: TGTGCCAGCAGTTTCACAGGGTGGGAGGGTTTCACAGATACGCAGTATTTT

V gene: TRBV14
D gene: .
J gene: TRBJ2-4
clone size: once
CDR3 protein: CASSLSLAIWETSNIQYF
CDR3 DNA: TGTGCCAGCAGCCTATCGTTAGCTATTTGGGAAACTAGTAACATTCAGTACTTC

V gene: TRBV28
D gene: .
J gene: TRBJ1-2
clone size: .
CDR3 protein: CASSSLMPRPGLKYGYTF
CDR3 DNA: TGTGCCAGCAGTTCCCTTATGCCCCGGCCAGGCTTGAAATATGGCTACACCTTC

V gene: TRBV20-1
D gene: TRBD2
J gene: TRBJ2-5
clone size: .
CDR3 protein: CSAITSGVGQETQYF
CDR3 DNA: TGCAGTGCTATTACTAGCGGGGTAGGGCAAGAGACCCAGTACTTC

V gene: TRBV12-3/TRBV12-4
D gene: TRBD1
J gene: TRBJ2-7
clone size: many
CDR3 protein: CASSFGTGVYEQYF
CDR3 DNA: TGTGCCAGCAGTTTCGGGACAGGGGTTTACGAGCAGTACTTC

V gene: TRBV12-3/TRBV12-4
D gene: .
J gene: TRBJ1-6
clone size: .
CDR3 protein: CASSFSESPLHF
CDR3 DNA: TGTGCCAGCAGTTTTTCGGAATCACCCCTCCACTTT

V gene: TRBV12-3/TRBV12-4
D gene: TRBD1
J gene: TRBJ1-2
clone size: .
CDR3 protein: CASSLAHRGGYTF
CDR3 DNA: TGTGCCAGCAGTTTAGCGCACAGGGGCGGCTACACCTTC

V gene: TRBV9
D gene: TRBD1
J gene: TRBJ2-7
clone size: few
CDR3 protein: CASSVDTGGYEQYF
CDR3 DNA: TGTGCCAGCAGCGTAGATACAGGGGGCTACGAGCAGTACTTC

V gene: TRBV5-1
D gene: .
J gene: TRBJ2-3
clone size: few
CDR3 protein: CASAEEGRTDTQYF
CDR3 DNA: TGCGCCAGCGCCGAGGAGGGCCGGACAGATACGCAGTATTTT

V gene: TRBV29-1
D gene: .
J gene: TRBJ1-1
clone size: few
CDR3 protein: CSVEGGRRRTEAFF
CDR3 DNA: TGCAGCGTTGAGGGGGGAAGGAGGCGAACTGAAGCTTTCTTT

V gene: TRBV28
D gene: .
J gene: TRBJ1-2
clone size: few
CDR3 protein: CAGRDNYGYTF
CDR3 DNA: TGTGCCGGGAGGGATAACTATGGCTACACCTTC

V gene: TRBV28
D gene: TRBD1
J gene: TRBJ1-1
clone size: few
CDR3 protein: CATWGQRPEAFF
CDR3 DNA: TGTGCCACCTGGGGACAGCGGCCTGAAGCTTTCTTT

V gene: TRBV28
D gene: .
J gene: TRBJ2-7
clone size: .
CDR3 protein: CASSSRAAGAHEQYF
CDR3 DNA: TGTGCCAGCAGTTCACGGGCCGCCGGGGCCCACGAGCAGTACTTC

V gene: TRBV3-1
D gene: .
J gene: TRBJ1-1
clone size: .
CDR3 protein: CASSQVTGKTEAFF
CDR3 DNA: TGTGCCAGCAGCCAAGTAACAGGGAAAACTGAAGCTTTCTTT

V gene: TRBV6-2/TRBV6-3
D gene: .
J gene: TRBJ1-2
clone size: .
CDR3 protein: CASSPQGGRSNYGYTF
CDR3 DNA: TGTGCCAGCAGCCCCCAAGGGGGGCGGAGTAACTATGGCTACACCTTC

V gene: TRBV15
D gene: .
J gene: TRBJ1-2
clone size: few
CDR3 protein: CATRTDRPTNYGYTF
CDR3 DNA: TGTGCCACCAGGACGGACAGACCTACTAACTATGGCTACACCTTC

V gene: TRBV10-3
D gene: TRBD1
J gene: TRBJ1-5
clone size: few
CDR3 protein: CAISLGQGPWPQHF
CDR3 DNA: TGTGCCATCAGTCTTGGACAGGGGCCTTGGCCCCAGCATTTT

V gene: TRBV20-1
D gene: .
J gene: TRBJ2-5
clone size: .
CDR3 protein: CTPLVAALETQYF
CDR3 DNA: TGCACCCCGCTAGTAGCGGCTCTGGAAACCCAGTACTTC

V gene: TRBV24-1
D gene: .
J gene: TRBJ1-4
clone size: .
CDR3 protein: CATSAPGQLNEKLFF
CDR3 DNA: TGTGCCACCAGTGCCCCCGGACAGCTTAATGAAAAACTGTTTTTT

V gene: TRBV5-1
D gene: .
J gene: TRBJ2-2
clone size: .
CDR3 protein: CASSAYGDTGELFF
CDR3 DNA: TGCGCCAGCAGCGCGTACGGGGACACCGGGGAGCTGTTTTTT

V gene: TRBV6-5
D gene: TRBD1
J gene: TRBJ2-5
clone size: few
CDR3 protein: CASSSGTARQETQYF
CDR3 DNA: TGTGCCAGCTCATCCGGGACAGCCAGACAAGAGACCCAGTACTTC

V gene: TRBV4-2
D gene: TRBD2
J gene: TRBJ2-2
clone size: .
CDR3 protein: CASSHGLAGYTGELFF
CDR3 DNA: TGTGCCAGCAGCCACGGACTAGCGGGGTACACCGGGGAGCTGTTTTTT

V gene: TRBV5-1
D gene: TRBD2
J gene: TRBJ2-1
clone size: .
CDR3 protein: CASGTSGGASFGNEQFF
CDR3 DNA: TGCGCCAGCGGGACTAGCGGGGGGGCAAGTTTCGGGAATGAGCAGTTCTTC

V gene: TRBV29-1
D gene: .
J gene: TRBJ1-1
clone size: few
CDR3 protein: CSVEVLGGRTEAFF
CDR3 DNA: TGCAGCGTTGAGGTTTTGGGAGGACGGACTGAAGCTTTCTTT

V gene: TRBV7-2
D gene: .
J gene: TRBJ1-2
clone size: .
CDR3 protein: CAGRPSDSIYGYTF
CDR3 DNA: TGTGCCGGCAGACCGTCGGACAGTATCTATGGCTACACCTTC

V gene: TRBV18
D gene: .
J gene: TRBJ2-7
clone size: .
CDR3 protein: CASSPPANQEAQYF
CDR3 DNA: TGTGCCAGCTCACCACCGGCTAACCAAGAGGCCCAGTACTTC

V gene: TRBV18
D gene: TRBD1
J gene: TRBJ1-2
clone size: many
CDR3 protein: CASSPGQEYGYTF
CDR3 DNA: TGTGCCAGCTCACCAGGACAGGAATATGGCTACACCTTC

V gene: TRBV15
D gene: .
J gene: TRBJ1-2
clone size: .
CDR3 protein: CATSRETQGVGNNYGYTF
CDR3 DNA: TGTGCCACCAGCAGAGAAACACAGGGAGTGGGAAATAACTATGGCTACACCTTC

V gene: TRBV12-3/TRBV12-4
D gene: TRBD2
J gene: TRBJ2-1
clone size: .
CDR3 protein: CASSLHGRDEQFF
CDR3 DNA: TGTGCCAGCAGCCTTCACGGGAGGGATGAGCAGTTCTTC

V gene: TRBV29-1
D gene: .
J gene: TRBJ1-1
clone size: few
CDR3 protein: CSVAREGDTEAFF
CDR3 DNA: TGCAGCGTGGCCAGGGAGGGGGACACTGAAGCTTTCTTT

V gene: TRBV7-9
D gene: .
J gene: TRBJ2-7
clone size: .
CDR3 protein: CASSLEQLEEQYF
CDR3 DNA: TGTGCCAGCAGCTTAGAGCAACTCGAAGAGCAGTACTTC

V gene: TRBV11-2
D gene: TRBD2
J gene: TRBJ2-1
clone size: few
CDR3 protein: CASSLGGLAGLVHNEQFF
CDR3 DNA: TGTGCCAGCAGCTTAGGAGGACTAGCGGGGTTGGTACACAATGAGCAGTTCTTC

V gene: TRBV6-2/TRBV6-3
D gene: TRBD1
J gene: TRBJ2-1
clone size: .
CDR3 protein: CASRFRDRAYNEQFF
CDR3 DNA: TGTGCCAGCAGATTCCGGGACAGGGCTTACAATGAGCAGTTCTTC

V gene: TRBV7-2
D gene: .
J gene: TRBJ2-3
clone size: once
CDR3 protein: CASTLGLAADTQYF
CDR3 DNA: TGTGCCAGCACCCTAGGACTCGCAGCAGATACGCAGTATTTT

V gene: TRBV27
D gene: .
J gene: TRBJ1-1
clone size: .
CDR3 protein: CASSSPGALSTEAFF
CDR3 DNA: TGTGCCAGCAGTTCCCCAGGGGCCCTGAGCACTGAAGCTTTCTTT

V gene: TRBV5-1
D gene: TRBD1
J gene: TRBJ1-1
clone size: .
CDR3 protein: CASSVGWDRDLAEAFF
CDR3 DNA: TGCGCCAGCAGCGTAGGTTGGGACAGGGATTTGGCTGAAGCTTTCTTT

V gene: TRBV11-2
D gene: .
J gene: TRBJ2-7
clone size: .
CDR3 protein: CASRLRTGPSYEQYF
CDR3 DNA: TGTGCCAGCAGATTAAGGACTGGACCTTCCTACGAGCAGTACTTC

V gene: TRBV5-1
D gene: .
J gene: TRBJ2-4
clone size: .
CDR3 protein: CASSLGLEENIQYF
CDR3 DNA: TGCGCCAGCAGCTTGGGCCTGGAGGAAAACATTCAGTACTTC

V gene: TRBV12-3/TRBV12-4
D gene: TRBD1
J gene: TRBJ2-3
clone size: few
CDR3 protein: CASSPDRVGTQYF
CDR3 DNA: TGTGCCAGCAGTCCGGACAGGGTGGGTACGCAGTATTTT

V gene: TRBV6-1
D gene: TRBD2
J gene: TRBJ2-3
clone size: .
CDR3 protein: CASKLAGAYTDTQYF
CDR3 DNA: TGTGCCAGCAAGTTAGCGGGGGCCTACACAGATACGCAGTATTTT

V gene: TRBV4-1
D gene: .
J gene: TRBJ1-2
clone size: .
CDR3 protein: CASSQDLWGAEDYGYTF
CDR3 DNA: TGCGCCAGCAGCCAAGATCTGTGGGGGGCCGAGGACTATGGCTACACCTTC

V gene: TRBV7-2
D gene: .
J gene: TRBJ2-1
clone size: few
CDR3 protein: CASSLRPRGSSYNEQFF
CDR3 DNA: TGTGCCAGCAGCTTAAGACCGCGAGGCAGCTCCTACAATGAGCAGTTCTTC

V gene: TRBV7-2
D gene: TRBD1
J gene: TRBJ2-1
clone size: few
CDR3 protein: CASSRQTGDSEQFF
CDR3 DNA: TGTGCCAGCAGCCGTCAGACAGGGGACAGTGAGCAGTTCTTC